The present TCR beta chain was sequenced within a study of shared clonotypes between healthy human individuals. Broader study findings: The represented genetic and exposure-history diversity was limited by the small number of donors.

Clones were sequenced by immunoSEQ multiplex PCR, and TCRdb holds only the in-frame ones, with some missing. The sample lists more than 2,000,000 clones, about 92% occurring once. For this clone: What it binds is unknown.

Trimming took 7 bases from V and 5 from J; bases not matched to a gene: 8. The CDR3 is 14 residues long. Per germline, CDR1 LNHDA and CDR2 SQIVND (reference sequence). This TCR came from a man between 18 and 29 years old in good health. The chain links TRBV19 to TRBJ2-5; 9 bases agree with TRBD2. The specimen was naive CD4+ T cells sorted from blood. As for subset: CD45RA+ positively selected. In DNA form, the CDR3 reads TGTGCCAGTACCCCTGCGGGGGGGCGGGAGACCCAGTACTTC. This translates into CASTPAGGRETQYF.